A single sample gave rise to the 19 T cell receptor beta chains below, sequenced in a study of T cell repertoires in cytomegalovirus infection. TCRdb reprocessed the reads with MiXCR, giving one entry per CDR3 protein. The sample has some 320,000 distinct CDR3 sequences, approximately 9.5% seen once. Input material: PBMCs. Source of these receptors: a human donor in good health (CMV status not recorded). Some clones in this sample may be carry-over from other donors' samples.

This clonotype was seen a handful of times. The chain joins TRBV2 to TRBJ2-5; 7 bases line up with TRBD2. V shed 6 bases and J 1 base; nucleotides not matched to a gene: 11. Germline V gives CDR1 SNHLY, CDR2 FYNNEI. The CDR3 loop spans 16 amino acids. This chain's CDR3 is CASSLRRDYRQETQYF. For the CDR3, the DNA is TGTGCCAGCAGCCTCCGGAGGGACTACCGCCAAGAGACCCAGTACTTC.

This clonotype was detected ten times or more. CDR3 amino acids: CASSLVMATPHEQYF. The DNA for the CDR3 is TGTGCCAGCAGCTTAGTAATGGCTACTCCTCACGAGCAGTACTTC. The genes are TRBV7-2 and TRBJ2-7, with D hard to call. Germline CDR1 SGHTA, CDR2 FQGNSA. This CDR3 spans 15 amino acids. V was cut by 1 base and J by 5 bases, with 15 bases left in between.

This clonotype was counted only a few times. This sequence joins TRBV6-1 and TRBJ2-1; 7 nucleotides match TRBD2. Germline V gene sequence: CDR1 MNHNS, CDR2 SASEGT. This CDR3 has 14 residues. V lost 6 bases, J lost 2 bases, and 4 bases stayed unmatched. DNA of the CDR3: TGTGCCAGCAGAGCGGGGTCCCCCTACAATGAGCAGTTCTTC. This encodes CASRAGSPYNEQFF.

This clonotype turned up a few times. V is TRBV27 and J is TRBJ2-1; 10 positions match TRBD2. The germline V gene encodes CDR1 MNHEY and CDR2 SMNVEV (reference sequence). The trim removed 5 bases at V and 8 bases at J, leaving 12 bases unmatched. This CDR3 contains 16 residues. CDR3 sequence reads: CASSPPLAGSFDEQFF. CDR3 DNA: TGTGCCAGCAGTCCCCCACTAGCGGGGTCTTTCGATGAGCAGTTCTTC.

This clonotype was recorded many times. The rearrangement uses TRBV7-6 and TRBJ2-5, with 8 nucleotides matching TRBD2. Germline CDR1 is SGHVS and CDR2 is FNYEAQ. The CDR3 length is 16 residues. The V and J ends lost 3 bases and 4 bases, in that order; junction bases with no gene match: 10. CDR3 DNA: TGTGCCAGCAGCTTTCAGCGGGAGTTTTGGGGAGAGACCCAGTACTTC. Translation: CASSFQREFWGETQYF.

At least ten counts were recorded for this clonotype. The genes are TRBV7-6 and TRBJ1-3; D unclear. From germline, CDR1 is SGHVS and CDR2 FNYEAQ. The CDR3 is made up of 17 amino acids. Trimming took off 1 base at V and 4 bases at J, with 17 bases between the two ends. This CDR3 reads CASSLVPQRETGNTIYF. DNA for the CDR3: TGTGCCAGCAGCTTAGTTCCGCAACGGGAGACCGGAAACACCATATATTTT.

The rearrangement joins TRBV18 to TRBJ2-5, with a tentative D call TRBD1 (5 bases). Germline V gene data show CDR1 as KGHSH and CDR2 as LQKENI. The CDR3 consists of 13 residues. V lost 6 bases to trimming and J lost 5 bases, with 13 bases between them. The CDR3 DNA is TGTGCCAGCTCCCAAAACCCAGGGGAGACCCAGTACTTC. This sequence encodes CASSQNPGETQYF.

This clonotype showed up many times. The rearrangement uses TRBV6-5 and TRBJ1-6, with D tentatively TRBD1 (5 bases). The V gene lost 7 bases and the J gene lost 5 bases, with 18 bases spanning the gap. CDR1 MNHEY and CDR2 SVGAGI come from the germline V gene. This CDR3 spans 16 amino acids. Here the CDR3 DNA reads TGTGCCAGCACTGCAACCCTCAGGGCAAATAATTCACCCCTCCACTTT. This gives the protein CASTATLRANNSPLHF.

The V and J genes are TRBV12-3 or TRBV12-4 and TRBJ2-7; no firm D call. CDR3 length: 16 amino acids. Trimming removed 3 bases at V and 0 bases at J, with 15 bases between. As DNA, the CDR3 is TGTGCCAGCAGTTTTGAAACCGGCTCAAGCTCCTACGAGCAGTACTTC. Its protein product is CASSFETGSSSYEQYF.

This clonotype occurred many times. The chain combines TRBV7-8 with TRBJ2-1, with 8 bases aligning to TRBD1. Germline CDR1 SGHVS, CDR2 FQNEAQ. V was pared by 3 bases and J by 8 bases, with 6 bases of the junction left unmatched. The CDR3 has 14 residues. The CDR3 nucleotides are TGTGCCAGCAGCTTTGGACAGGGTATGGATGAGCAGTTCTTC. Translation gives CASSFGQGMDEQFF. Together with reference TRBV7-8 and TRBJ2-1, the CDR3 gives the full variable domain: GAGVSQSPRYKVAKRGQDVALRCDPISGHVSLFWYQQALGQGPEFLTYFQNEAQLDKSGLPSDRFFAERPEGSVSTLKIQRTQQEDSAVYLCASSFGQGMDEQFFGPGTRLTVL.

The chain couples TRBV2 to TRBJ2-5; tentatively, D is TRBD1 or TRBD2 (6 bases each). V lost 6 bases to trimming and J lost 4 bases, with 15 bases between them. Germline V gene data show CDR1 as SNHLY and CDR2 as FYNNEI. CDR3 length: 14 residues. CDR3 bases: TGTGCCAGCAGCGCCCCCGGGGGCCCAGAGACCCAGTACTTC. Translated, it gives CASSAPGGPETQYF.

This clonotype showed up just a few times. The chain is built from TRBV29-1 and TRBJ1-1, with a possible D match to TRBD1 (5 bases). The CDR3 covers 15 residues. V was cut by 3 bases and J by 3 bases, with 17 bases left in between. Germline CDR1 reads SQVTM; CDR2 reads ANQGSEA. CDR3 residues: CSVEGFGGMDTEAFF. CDR3 sequence (DNA): TGCAGCGTTGAGGGGTTTGGGGGGATGGACACTGAAGCTTTCTTT.

This clonotype was observed at least ten times. The chain combines TRBV10-3 with TRBJ2-5; D gene ambiguous. Trimming stripped 5 bases from V and 3 bases from J, with 10 bases between. This CDR3 comprises 13 residues. Germline CDR1 and CDR2: ENHRY and SYGVKD. In DNA form, the CDR3 reads TGTGCCATCAGTATTTCTTTAAAAGAGACCCAGTACTTC. Encoded protein: CAISISLKETQYF.

There are many counts of this clonotype. The chain joins TRBV7-7 to TRBJ2-5; D gene ambiguous. CDR3 size: 13 residues. Between the trimmed V and J ends, which lost 1 base and 5 bases, there was a span of 8 bases. Per the germline V gene, CDR1 is SSHAT and CDR2 is FNYEAQ (reference sequence). The CDR3 DNA reads TGTGCCAGCAGCTTAGGGGTAGGGGAGACCCAGTACTTC. It codes for CASSLGVGETQYF.

V gene TRBV11-1 combines with J gene TRBJ1-4; unclear D gene. CDR3 length equals 14 residues. Trimming shortened V by 1 base and J by 8 bases, and 11 bases separated the two germline ends. Germline loops: CDR1 SGHAT, CDR2 FQDESV (reference sequence). The DNA for the CDR3 is TGTGCCAGCAGCTTAGAGGGCAGCACGGAAAAACTGTTTTTT. It is translated as CASSLEGSTEKLFF.

This clonotype was observed a few times. The rearrangement uses TRBV20-1 and TRBJ2-3, with 10 bases matching TRBD1. The CDR3 covers 13 residues. Germline CDR1 is DFQATT and CDR2 is SNEGSKA (reference sequence). Germline trimming cut 6 bases from V and 4 bases from J; bases unmatched to any gene: 4. CDR3 sequence: CSAQGQGSDTQYF. The CDR3 bases are TGCAGTGCCCAGGGACAGGGGTCAGATACGCAGTATTTT.

This clonotype has ten or more counts. The rearrangement links TRBV7-2 to TRBJ1-4, with 10 bases fitting TRBD1. This CDR3 contains 18 residues. Trimming cost V 6 bases and J 7 bases; bases outside gene matches: 17. Germline V gene lookup returns CDR1 SGHTA and CDR2 FQGNSA. CDR3 bases: TGTGCCAGCAGAACAAGATTTGACAGGGGGCAGGAGGGTGAAAAACTGTTTTTT. Translation gives CASRTRFDRGQEGEKLFF.

This chain links TRBV7-9 with TRBJ1-1, with TRBD1 as a possible D gene (6 bases). Trimming left V 5 bases short and J 5 bases short, with 12 bases between. This CDR3 region has 13 residues. The V gene's germline CDR1 is SEHNR and CDR2 FQNEAQ (reference sequence). CDR3 nucleotides: TGTGCCAGCAGCCCGCCGGGACATACTGAAGCTTTCTTT. Amino acids: CASSPPGHTEAFF.

This clonotype was found a few times. The chain employs TRBV6-2 or TRBV6-3 and TRBJ1-5; no reliable D call. The V gene's germline CDR1 is MNHEY and CDR2 SVGEGT. CDR3 size: 16 residues. V lost 4 bases and J lost 0, with 13 bases in between. The chain's CDR3 is CASSFAGQYSNQPQHF. The CDR3 DNA is TGTGCCAGCAGTTTCGCAGGCCAATATAGCAATCAGCCCCAGCATTTT.